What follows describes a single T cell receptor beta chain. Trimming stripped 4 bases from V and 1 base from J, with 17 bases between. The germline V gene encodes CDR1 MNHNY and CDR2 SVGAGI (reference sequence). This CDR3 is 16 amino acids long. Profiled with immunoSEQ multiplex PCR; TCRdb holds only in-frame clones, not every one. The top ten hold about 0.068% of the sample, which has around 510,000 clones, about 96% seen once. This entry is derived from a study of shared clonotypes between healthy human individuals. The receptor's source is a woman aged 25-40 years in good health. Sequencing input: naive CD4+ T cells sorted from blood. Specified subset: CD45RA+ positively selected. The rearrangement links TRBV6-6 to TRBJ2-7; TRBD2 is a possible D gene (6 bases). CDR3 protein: CASSSTSGTFSYEQYF. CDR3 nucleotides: TGTGCCAGCAGTTCTACCTCCGGGACTTTTTCCTACGAGCAGTACTTC.